The 17 T cell receptor beta chains below come from one sample, sequenced in a study of blood T cell repertoires in COVID-19. Assay: immunoSEQ multiplex PCR; the TCRdb copy retains only in-frame clones and omits some. The data contain 150,000 to 200,000 clones, 80% to 90% of them singletons. The specimen was peripheral blood. Every receptor here comes from a man aged 55 to 70 with acute or convalescent COVID-19.

The chain has TRBV30 and TRBJ1-1; tentatively, D is TRBD1 (5 bases). In germline, CDR1 is GTSNPN, CDR2 SVGIG (reference sequence). Trimming stripped 8 bases from V and 1 base from J, with 14 bases between. This CDR3 region has 13 residues. CDR3 sequence reads: CAALPQGNTEAFF. The CDR3 region has the DNA TGTGCCGCACTACCCCAGGGGAACACTGAAGCTTTCTTT.

This chain links TRBV7-2 with TRBJ2-3, with D possibly matching TRBD2 (6 bases). V was shortened by 0 bases and J by 4 bases, with 8 bases between the two germline ends. The CDR3 has 14 amino acids. CDR1 and CDR2 from the germline V gene are SGHTA and FQGNSA. CDR3 residues: CASSLAGGADTQYF. The CDR3 DNA sequence: TGTGCCAGCAGCTTAGCGGGAGGTGCAGATACGCAGTATTTT.

The chain combines TRBV11-2 with TRBJ1-3; D is ambiguous. There are 15 residues in the CDR3. Trimming removed 4 bases at V and 0 bases at J, with 10 bases between. The germline V gene has CDR1 SGHAT and CDR2 FQNNGV. The CDR3 DNA reads TGTGCCAGCAGCTCCCGATGGGCCTCTGGAAACACCATATATTTT. Its protein is CASSSRWASGNTIYF.

J is TRBJ2-5 and V is TRBV2, with a possible D match to TRBD1 (6 bases). V lost 4 bases and J lost 2, with 11 bases in between. This CDR3 is 14 amino acids long. Germline values: CDR1 SNHLY, CDR2 FYNNEI. The CDR3 here is CASSARTEQETQYF. CDR3 sequence (DNA): TGTGCCAGCAGTGCCCGGACAGAGCAAGAGACCCAGTACTTC.

The gene calls are TRBV5-4 and TRBJ1-2; 9 nucleotides agree with TRBD1. Germline CDR1 reads SGHNT; CDR2 reads YYREEE (reference sequence). The CDR3 is made up of 16 amino acids. The trim removed 0 bases at V and 2 bases at J, leaving 5 bases unmatched. The CDR3 DNA reads TGTGCCAGCAGCTTGGATTCCACAGGGGGCAACTATGGCTACACCTTC. Protein sequence: CASSLDSTGGNYGYTF.

This chain uses TRBV6-5 with TRBJ2-1, with TRBD2 matching over 9 bases. Trimming cost V 6 bases and J 4 bases; bases outside gene matches: 7. The CDR3 consists of 15 residues. Germline-derived CDR1 and CDR2 are MNHEY and SVGAGI. Written as DNA, the CDR3 is TGTGCCAGCAGCCCCGGTAGCGGGGGATACAATGAGCAGTTCTTC. Translating it yields CASSPGSGGYNEQFF.

This sequence joins TRBV14 and TRBJ1-2, with D maybe TRBD1 (5 bases). CDR3 length equals 14 residues. V shed 0 bases and J shed 4 bases, with 9 bases lying between them. Germline CDR1 and CDR2: SGHDN and FVKESK. The CDR3 sequence: CASSQDRGGYGYTF. Written as DNA, the CDR3 is TGTGCCAGCAGCCAAGATCGGGGGGGCTATGGCTACACCTTC.

This sequence joins TRBV25-1 and TRBJ1-1; possibly TRBD1 for D (6 bases). Trimming pared 6 bases from V and 4 bases from J, leaving 15 bases between. CDR3 length: 14 residues. CDR1 and CDR2 from the germline V gene are MGHDK and SYGVNS. The CDR3 nucleotides read TGTGCCAGCAGAGCTTCGGGGGGCGGCACTGAAGCTTTCTTT. Translated: CASRASGGGTEAFF.

The sample holds one count of this clone. The rearrangement joins TRBV6-4 to TRBJ2-1; 12 positions match TRBD2. Trimming cost V 4 bases and J 7 bases; bases outside gene matches: 5. This CDR3 comprises 15 residues. Germline CDR1 and CDR2: MRHNA and SNTAGT. DNA of the CDR3: TGTGCCAGCAGTGCTCAACTAGCGGGAGGTAATGAGCAGTTCTTC. Its protein product is CASSAQLAGGNEQFF.

This rearrangement joins TRBV19 to TRBJ1-2; D is ambiguous. CDR1 is LNHDA, CDR2 SQIVND, per germline (reference sequence). This CDR3 is 14 amino acids long. V was cut by 7 bases and J by 6 bases, with 18 bases left in between. The CDR3 nucleotides are TGTGCCAGTAATCGCGTTCTGGGAGGCGATGGCTACACCTTC. It encodes CASNRVLGGDGYTF. Combining the CDR3 with reference TRBV19 and TRBJ1-2 gives the whole variable domain DGGITQSPKYLFRKEGQNVTLSCEQNLNHDAMYWYRQDPGQGLRLIYYSQIVNDFQKGDIAEGYSVSREKKESFPLTVTSAQKNPTAFYLCASNRVLGGDGYTFGSGTRLTVV.

V gene TRBV30 combines with J gene TRBJ1-6; D is perhaps TRBD1 (6 bases). The CDR3 extends over 13 amino acids. Trimming left V 1 base short and J 10 bases short, with 11 bases between. Germline values: CDR1 GTSNPN, CDR2 SVGIG (reference sequence). The CDR3, as DNA: TGTGCCTGGAGTGCTCAGGGGAACTCACCCCTCCACTTT. Translation gives CAWSAQGNSPLHF.

The chain employs TRBV18 and TRBJ2-7; 8 bases are shared with TRBD2. The trim removed 4 bases at V and 7 bases at J, leaving 9 bases unmatched. Germline V gene data show CDR1 as KGHSH and CDR2 as LQKENI. The length of the CDR3 is 14 residues. The chain's CDR3 is CASSLSGVEMEQYF. In DNA form, the CDR3 reads TGTGCCAGCTCACTTAGCGGGGTGGAGATGGAGCAGTACTTC. The complete variable domain, with remaining parts taken from reference TRBV18 and TRBJ2-7, reads NAGVMQNPRHLVRRRGQEARLRCSPMKGHSHVYWYRQLPEEGLKFMVYLQKENIIDESGMPKERFSAEFPKEGPSILRIQQVVRGDSAAYFCASSLSGVEMEQYFGPGTRLTVT.

The V gene is TRBV28, the J gene TRBJ2-7, with D possibly being TRBD1 (6 bases). Germline V CDR1 and CDR2: MDHEN, SYDVKM. Between the trimmed V and J ends, which lost 5 bases and 4 bases, there was a span of 15 bases. The CDR3 totals 14 residues. The CDR3 bases are TGTGCCAGCAGTGAACCGGGACAAGGGTACGAGCAGTACTTC. This sequence encodes CASSEPGQGYEQYF.

The gene calls are TRBV10-3 and TRBJ1-1, with 8 bases identical to TRBD1. With V trimmed by 0 bases and J by 7 bases, 4 bases remained unmatched. CDR1 and CDR2 from the germline V gene are ENHRY and SYGVKD. The CDR3 spans 14 residues. The CDR3 sequence is CAISESRQGYEAFF. In DNA, the CDR3 is TGTGCCATCAGTGAGTCTCGACAGGGGTATGAAGCTTTCTTT.

The chain joins TRBV5-4 to TRBJ2-4; 7 bases align to TRBD1. The CDR3 loop spans 14 amino acids. V dropped 3 bases and J dropped 8; count of bases not matched to a gene: 8. Germline CDR1 is SGHNT and CDR2 is YYREEE (reference sequence). In nucleotides, the CDR3 is TGTGCCAGCAGCTCAAGACAGGGTGGGGACATTCAGTACTTC. Its protein is CASSSRQGGDIQYF.

Remarks on this clone: This sample includes further DNA sequences coding for the same CDR3. The chain joins TRBV5-1 to TRBJ1-3; 7 positions match TRBD1. CDR3 length: 15 amino acids. V lost 4 bases and J lost 2; bases outside the gene matches: 6. The germline V gene encodes CDR1 SGHRS and CDR2 YFSETQ. CDR3 nucleotides: TGCGCCAGCAGCCTGGCAGGGACAGCTGGAAACACCATATATTTT. Translating it yields CASSLAGTAGNTIYF.

V is TRBV10-1 and J is TRBJ2-2; a weak D match, TRBD1 (7 bases). Trimming took 6 bases from V and 7 from J, leaving 15 bases between them. CDR1 and CDR2 (germline): WNHNN, SYGVQD (reference sequence). The CDR3 consists of 14 residues. The CDR3 region is CASSSGTAGGELFF. CDR3 DNA sequence: TGCGCCAGCAGCTCCGGGACAGCGGGCGGGGAGCTGTTTTTT.